This TCR beta chain appears in the sequencing data of a study of shared clonotypes between healthy human individuals. Study-wide background: Per donor, three plates held CD4 naive cells, three held CD4 memory, two held CD8 naive and one held CD8 memory. Whole-study results and caveats: Having only a few donors restricted how much genetic and exposure-history diversity was captured. Rarefaction gave evidence that sorted-subset sequencing remained incomplete despite large depth. Naive CD4 clonotypes were shared across a few donors at about 5.3%.

Regarding this clone: Its antigen is not identified.

Cells designated naive CD8 were CD45RO-negative and were positively selected for CCR7, with terminally differentiated effector memory CD45RA+ cells excluded. Germline assignment: CDR1 LNHDA and CDR2 SQIVND (reference sequence). The CDR3 consists of 14 residues. Between the trimmed V and J ends, which lost 5 bases and 4 bases, there was a span of 14 bases. Here immunoSEQ multiplex PCR was the method, and the copy in TCRdb shows in-frame clones only, minus some. The sample gives nearly 600,000 clones, nearly 97% of which show up once; around 0.097% is in the top ten. V is TRBV19 and J is TRBJ1-2; no firm D call. Sequencing input: naive CD8+ T cells sorted from blood. This TCR came from a woman aged 25 to 39 in good health. CDR3 coding DNA: TGTGCCAGTAGTCCCCGTGACAAGATCTATGGCTACACCTTC. It yields the protein CASSPRDKIYGYTF.